The 5 T cell receptor beta chains in this list originate from one sample, sequenced in a study of T-cell reconstitution after alpha-beta-depleted transplantation in children. Unique molecular identifiers were incorporated when the TCRbeta library was constructed. Each CDR3 protein gets one entry after TCRdb re-called the PCR reads with MiXCR. The table lists roughly 120,000 distinct CDR3 sequences, roughly 24% of them singletons. The sample in question was PBMCs, mostly from graft donor cells, obtained 180 days after TCRalphabeta/CD19-depleted stem cell transplant. These receptors were taken from a male patient aged 2 to 10 who had a stem cell transplant for chronic granulomatous disease, so the T cells may come from the graft donor.

The chain combines TRBV7-2 with TRBJ2-2, with D uncertain. Trimming left V 4 bases short and J 3 bases short, with 3 bases between. The V gene's germline CDR1 is SGHTA and CDR2 FQGNSA. The CDR3 loop spans 12 amino acids. DNA of the CDR3: TGTGCCAGCAGCTACCACACCGGGGAGCTGTTTTTT. This translates into CASSYHTGELFF.

There are a few counts of this clonotype. CDR3 sequence: CASRPSFPGTQYF. As DNA, the CDR3 is TGTGCCAGCAGGCCTAGCTTTCCAGGGACCCAGTACTTC. The chain employs TRBV12-3 or TRBV12-4 and TRBJ2-5; TRBD2 might be the D (5 bases). CDR3 length equals 13 residues. Trimming pared 6 bases from V and 7 bases from J, leaving 15 bases between.

This clonotype was recorded many times. The chain uses TRBV7-2 and TRBJ2-1, with 12 bases matching TRBD2. V was clipped by 5 bases and J by 4 bases; unmatched bases: 9. The CDR3 is 17 amino acids. Germline V gene sequence: CDR1 SGHTA, CDR2 FQGNSA. The chain's CDR3 is CASSRLAGVQRYNEQFF. Written as DNA, the CDR3 is TGTGCCAGCAGCCGACTAGCGGGGGTCCAGAGGTACAATGAGCAGTTCTTC.

This clonotype was detected many times. This chain joins TRBV5-1 and TRBJ2-7, with 8 bases lining up with TRBD2. The CDR3 sequence is 16 residues long. Germline lookup yields CDR1 SGHRS and CDR2 YFSETQ. Unmatched junction bases numbered 11, after V lost 4 bases and J lost 2 bases. The CDR3 sequence: CASSTVRGGSTYEQYF. The CDR3 bases are TGCGCCAGCAGCACCGTGCGCGGGGGGTCTACCTACGAGCAGTACTTC.

In this sample, this clonotype turned up once. The J gene is TRBJ2-5, the V gene TRBV20-1; D is unclear. In germline, CDR1 is DFQATT, CDR2 SNEGSKA (reference sequence). The CDR3 has 14 amino acids. V lost 6 bases to trimming and J lost 1 base, with 15 bases between them. DNA of the CDR3: TGCAGTGCCCTACAACTGCTACTCCAAGAGACCCAGTACTTC. Translated, it gives CSALQLLLQETQYF.